The 23 T cell receptor beta chains in this list originate from one sample, sequenced in a study of blood T cells in healthy people across ages. PCR was performed a second time for roughly 7 to 12 cycles using a sample-barcoded 5' primer and a J-beta primer mix. MiXCR, applied by TCRdb to the 5' RACE reads, yields one record per CDR3 protein. The data show approximately 810,000 distinct CDR3 sequences, 25% to 35% seen once. The source material was blood. These receptors were collected from an elderly woman in good health.

CDR3 loop: CSARDPQVEAFF. CDR3 bases: TGCAGTGCTAGAGATCCGCAGGTTGAAGCTTTCTTT. The chain links TRBV20-1 to TRBJ1-1, with no clear D. The CDR3 contains 12 residues. The germline V gene has CDR1 DFQATT and CDR2 SNEGSKA (reference sequence). The V end lost 0 bases, the J end lost 7 bases, and 9 bases lay between the germline ends.

The rearrangement uses TRBV12-3 or TRBV12-4 and TRBJ2-3, with D perhaps matching TRBD1 or TRBD2 (7 bases each). Trimming stripped 8 bases from V and 6 bases from J, with 18 bases between. The CDR3 length is 14 residues. In nucleotides, the CDR3 is TGTGCCAGCCTTAAGGGGGCGGGAGCGGATACGCAGTATTTT. It translates to CASLKGAGADTQYF.

This clonotype was seen a handful of times. A read error may explain this, as a much larger clone is one base away. CDR3 DNA sequence: TGTGTCAGCAGCCCTACCCTGGGCACAGAGACCCAGTACTTC. Protein sequence: CVSSPTLGTETQYF. V usage is TRBV11-2 and J usage is TRBJ2-4, with D hard to call. The J call may be in error: the DNA end matches TRBJ2-5 better. This CDR3 is 14 amino acids long. CDR1 and CDR2 (germline): SGHAT, FQNNGV.

This clonotype was counted ten times or more. The rearrangement uses TRBV6-6 and TRBJ2-1; no reliable D call. The CDR3 is made up of 14 amino acids. V gave up 0 bases and J gave up 6 bases, with 9 bases separating them. Germline V gene sequence: CDR1 MNHNY, CDR2 SVGAGI (reference sequence). This CDR3 is CASSYSGNGNEQFF. The CDR3 DNA reads TGTGCCAGCAGTTACTCGGGGAACGGCAATGAGCAGTTCTTC.

Ten or more counts support this clonotype. The chain recombines TRBV20-1 with TRBJ2-3; TRBD2 matches at 12 bases. The CDR3 is 17 residues long. The V and J ends lost 0 bases and 1 base, in that order; junction bases with no gene match: 5. The germline CDR1 and CDR2 sequences are DFQATT and SNEGSKA (reference sequence). CDR3 in DNA: TGCAGTGCTAGAGAAGCTAGCGGGGGGGCAGGCACAGATACGCAGTATTTT. Translating it yields CSAREASGGAGTDTQYF.

The sample holds one count of this clonotype. This could be a read error, since a much larger clone is one nucleotide away. The V call is TRBV20-1, the J call TRBJ1-2; unclear D gene. Germline lookup yields CDR1 DFQATT and CDR2 SNEGSKA (reference sequence). The CDR3 extends over 15 amino acids. CDR3 residues: CSARYKGRINCGYTF. CDR3 nucleotide sequence: TGCAGTGCTAGGTACAAAGGACGGATTAACTGTGGCTACACCTTC.

The chain recombines TRBV30 with TRBJ1-2; possibly TRBD1 for D (5 bases). The germline V gene encodes CDR1 GTSNPN and CDR2 SVGIG (reference sequence). Deletions cut 2 bases from V and 2 bases from J, with 18 bases between. The length of the CDR3 is 16 residues. In nucleotides, the CDR3 is TGTGCCTGGAGTCAAGCCGCCGGGGCCCACAACTATGGCTACACCTTC. Protein: CAWSQAAGAHNYGYTF.

In its sample, this clonotype was seen many times. The chain joins TRBV5-1 to TRBJ2-1; D unclear. The CDR3 sequence is 12 residues long. Germline lookup yields CDR1 SGHRS and CDR2 YFSETQ. With 2 bases removed from V and 7 bases from J, the gap between germline ends came to 7 bases. CDR3 loop: CASSFNPNEQFF. CDR3 DNA sequence: TGCGCCAGCAGCTTTAACCCGAATGAGCAGTTCTTC.

A remark on this clonotype: It may be a read error: a sequence one base away is much more abundant. The gene calls are TRBV14 and TRBJ2-1; D gene unclear. This CDR3 has 13 residues. Germline V lookup: CDR1 SGHDN, CDR2 FVKESK. V lost 2 bases to trimming and J lost 12 bases, with 14 bases between them. CDR3 sequence (DNA): TGTGCCAGCAGCCAATTGAAGGCTTTGGGGCAGTTCTTC. Its protein product is CASSQLKALGQFF.

Turning to this clonotype: One base away lies a much larger clone, so this may be a sequencing read error. The DNA of the CDR3 is TGTGCCAGCAGTTCCACAGGGGTCTCCTACAATGAGCAGTACTTC. Its protein product is CASSSTGVSYNEQYF. The chain couples TRBV6-6 to TRBJ2-1; 7 bases align to TRBD1. The end of the DNA aligns better with TRBJ2-7, so the J call may be wrong. Germline values: CDR1 MNHNY, CDR2 SVGAGI (reference sequence). The CDR3 has 15 residues.

Regarding this clonotype: This could be a read error, since a much larger clone is one nucleotide away. The chain has TRBV7-2 and TRBJ2-5; D is uncertain. V was shortened by 1 base and J by 3 bases, with 21 bases between the two germline ends. The CDR3 consists of 18 residues. Per germline, CDR1 SGHTA and CDR2 FQGNSA. The CDR3 sequence is CASSLGSIGPSGEETQYF. The CDR3, as DNA: TGTGCCAGCAGCTTAGGGTCCATTGGGCCTTCGGGCGAAGAGACCCAGTACTTC.

In the case of this clonotype: Possible read error: a much larger clone is one base away. The rearrangement links TRBV7-2 to TRBJ2-6; TRBD1 might be the D (5 bases). V was cut by 0 bases and J by 3 bases, with 12 bases left in between. The CDR3 loop spans 17 amino acids. Germline V gene data show CDR1 as SGHTA and CDR2 as FQGNSA. This CDR3 is CASSLAPPGIGANVLTF. The CDR3 bases are TGTGCCAGCAGCTTAGCCCCCCCAGGGATTGGGGCCAACGTCCTGACTTTC.

This clonotype was found many times. The rearrangement uses TRBV6-5 and TRBJ2-5; 7 bases agree with TRBD2. Trimming cost V 0 bases and J 2 bases; bases outside gene matches: 15. The CDR3 is 19 amino acids. Looked up from germline, CDR1 is MNHEY and CDR2 is SVGAGI. For the CDR3, the DNA is TGTGCCAGCAGTTACTCTGGCGGGGGAGGGCGGGGAGAACAAGAGACCCAGTACTTC. Protein: CASSYSGGGGRGEQETQYF.

This clonotype was found many times. This rearrangement joins TRBV2 to TRBJ2-7, with 8 bases that match TRBD1. The junction had 10 bases not matched to a gene; V was cut back by 6 bases and J by 6 bases. The CDR3 is 14 amino acids. Germline V gene data show CDR1 as SNHLY and CDR2 as FYNNEI. The CDR3, as DNA: TGTGCCAGCAGAGTGCTCAGGGGGCCAGGCGAGCAGTACTTC. It specifies CASRVLRGPGEQYF.

The rearrangement uses TRBV7-2 and TRBJ2-3; 9 positions match TRBD1. Germline V gene lookup returns CDR1 SGHTA and CDR2 FQGNSA. The CDR3 is 16 amino acids. V gave up 2 bases and J gave up 1 base; unmatched junction bases: 4. DNA for the CDR3: TGTGCCAGCAGCTTACCACAGGGGGCACGCACAGATACGCAGTATTTT. It specifies CASSLPQGARTDTQYF.

The V call is TRBV20-1, the J call TRBJ2-7, with D unresolved. The better agreement between TRBJ2-5 and the DNA end casts doubt on the J call. CDR1 is DFQATT and CDR2 is SNEGSKA in the germline V gene (reference sequence). The CDR3 runs 14 residues. The CDR3 loop reads CSARETGPPETQYF. The CDR3 bases are TGCAGTGCTAGAGAGACTGGGCCTCCCGAGACCCAGTACTTC.

About this clonotype itself: The germline gene is not matched at one end of the junction; a read error may be the cause. V is TRBV12-3 or TRBV12-4 and J is TRBJ2-6; possible D gene TRBD2, 7 bases. The CDR3 extends over 15 amino acids. The CDR3 bases are TGTGCCAGCACCGGCGGGGGCTCTGGGGCCGACGTCCTGACTTTC. Residues: CASTGGGSGADVLTF.

Concerning this clonotype itself: A much larger clone lies a single base off, so this may be a read error. The DNA for the CDR3 is TGCGCCAGCGGCTCCACAGGGGGCGAAGATACGCAGTATTTT. Translating gives CASGSTGGEDTQYF. V usage is TRBV5-1 and J usage is TRBJ2-3; TRBD1 aligns across 9 bases. The germline gives CDR1 SGHRS, CDR2 YFSETQ. The CDR3 loop spans 14 amino acids. Trimming removed 7 bases from V and 5 bases from J; junction bases left unmatched: 8.

The sample holds many counts of this clonotype. V is TRBV7-2 and J is TRBJ2-3, with 7 nucleotides matching TRBD1. V dropped 7 bases and J dropped 4; count of bases not matched to a gene: 17. The CDR3 sequence is 17 residues long. CDR1 and CDR2 from the germline V gene are SGHTA and FQGNSA. The DNA for the CDR3 is TGTGCCAGCACCCTTTGGCCTCCAGGGGGTACGCCAGATACGCAGTATTTT. This gives the protein CASTLWPPGGTPDTQYF.

Notes on this clonotype: This may be a read error, as it is one base from a much larger clone. The chain joins TRBV3-1 to TRBJ2-1, with 8 bases aligning to TRBD1. CDR1 and CDR2 from the germline V gene are LGHDT and YNNKEL (reference sequence). The CDR3 consists of 16 residues. The CDR3 region has the DNA TGTGCCAGCAGCCCTGAATCGGGACAGGCCTACAATGGGCAGTTCTTC. As protein: CASSPESGQAYNGQFF.

This clonotype was observed a handful of times. J is TRBJ2-3 and V is TRBV9, with 8 bases aligning to TRBD1. Per the germline V gene, CDR1 is SGDLS and CDR2 is YYNGEE. After removal of 3 bases from V and 2 bases from J, the junction contained 5 bases not matched to a gene. CDR3 size: 15 residues. CDR3 residues: CASSATGAITDTQYF. The CDR3 coding sequence is TGTGCCAGCAGCGCGACAGGGGCTATCACAGATACGCAGTATTTT. Based on the CDR3 plus reference TRBV9 and TRBJ2-3, the full variable domain is DSGVTQTPKHLITATGQRVTLRCSPRSGDLSVYWYQQSLDQGLQFLIQYYNGEERAKGNILERFSAQQFPDLHSELNLSSLELGDSALYFCASSATGAITDTQYFGPGTRLTVL.

This clonotype was counted between two and nine times. The rearrangement links TRBV4-3 to TRBJ1-5, with a weak D call TRBD1 (6 bases). The ends were cut back, 3 bases at V and 5 bases at J, with 8 bases in the middle. Looked up from germline, CDR1 is LGHNA and CDR2 is YSLEER. The CDR3 is 13 amino acids. This CDR3 is CASSQYRDQPQHF. The CDR3 nucleotides are TGCGCCAGCAGCCAGTACAGGGATCAGCCCCAGCATTTT.

The rearrangement links TRBV7-2 to TRBJ2-5; D may match TRBD1 or TRBD2 (5 bases each). The DNA end lines up better with TRBJ2-1; the J call may be wrong. CDR3 length equals 15 residues. Germline CDR1 is SGHTA and CDR2 is FQGNSA. The CDR3 loop is CTSSVLRDASGTQFF. As DNA, the CDR3 is TGTACCAGCAGCGTTCTCCGGGACGCCTCGGGAACCCAGTTCTTC.